This TCR beta chain was profiled in a study of T cells after yellow fever vaccination. TCRdb processed the 5' RACE reads anew with MiXCR; each CDR3 protein has one entry. The sample yields 150,000 to 200,000 distinct CDR3 sequences, around 9.7% seen once. The study's findings and limits: Few clonotypes appeared in both CD4 and CD8 compartments.

This clonotype was seen more than once but under ten times. As yet, its antigen is unknown. The sequence was collected from a man younger than 35 who received the YFV17D yellow fever vaccine. The material was CD8+ T cells sorted from PBMCs, obtained 45 days after the yellow fever booster vaccination.

The CDR3 DNA reads TGTGCCAGCAGCTTCTGGGCAGGGGATGGCACTGAAGCTTTCTTT. Its protein product is CASSFWAGDGTEAFF. V and J are TRBV7-9 and TRBJ1-1, with D possibly being TRBD1 (6 bases). This CDR3 has 15 residues. CDR1 is SEHNR and CDR2 is FQNEAQ in the germline V gene (reference sequence). Trimming cost V 3 bases and J 4 bases, with 15 bases left between them. The full variable domain, rest sourced from reference TRBV7-9 and TRBJ1-1, is DTGVSQNPRHKITKRGQNVTFRCDPISEHNRLYWYRQTLGQGPEFLTYFQNEAQLEKSRLLSDRFSAERPKGSFSTLEIQRTEQGDSAMYLCASSFWAGDGTEAFFGQGTRLTVV.